A selection of T cell receptor beta chains follows, all from one sample in a study of blood T cell repertoires in COVID-19. Libraries were prepared by immunoSEQ multiplex PCR; TCRdb keeps only in-frame clonotypes and omits some of them. The data hold approximately 230,000 clones, with roughly 80% observed a single time. Sequencing input: peripheral blood. The source of these receptors is a man older than 75 with acute or convalescent COVID-19. Both conserved end residues are part of each CDR3. A D gene is named only where the DNA matches it firmly. Clone size, where shown, is once, few, many, or a class for clones that have expanded.

>-|TRBJ1-6|TRBV30|-
CALRSGVKNSPLHF
TGTGCCTTAAGGTCAGGGGTAAAGAATTCACCCCTCCACTTT
>-|TRBJ1-1|TRBV28|TRBD1
CASRLTGYEAFF
TGTGCCAGCAGGTTGACAGGGTACGAAGCTTTCTTT
>-|TRBJ2-2|TRBV4-1|TRBD2
CASRPGGAGVPNTGELFF
TGCGCCAGCCGCCCGGGGGGGGCGGGGGTCCCGAACACCGGGGAGCTGTTTTTT
>-|TRBJ2-7|TRBV7-6|TRBD1
CASSPGQGAPRKQYF
TGTGCCAGCAGCCCGGGACAGGGGGCCCCCCGTAAACAGTACTTC
>-|TRBJ2-1|TRBV7-2|TRBD2
CASSLRGAYNEQFF
TGTGCCAGCAGCTTACGGGGGGCCTACAATGAGCAGTTCTTC
>-|TRBJ1-2|TRBV25-1|-
CASSGLSNYGYTF
TGTGCCAGCAGCGGACTGTCTAACTATGGCTACACCTTC
>-|TRBJ2-1|TRBV6-1|-
CASSEAFVTGTHYNEQFF
TGTGCCAGCAGTGAAGCGTTTGTCACCGGGACTCACTACAATGAGCAGTTCTTC
>-|TRBJ1-2|TRBV27|-
CASSLSRQGYGYTF
TGTGCCAGCAGTTTATCCCGGCAGGGGTATGGCTACACCTTC
>-|TRBJ1-5|TRBV7-9|TRBD1
CASSLGTGTGTQPQHF
TGTGCCAGCAGCTTAGGAACCGGGACAGGGACTCAGCCCCAGCATTTT
>-|TRBJ2-4|TRBV23-1|-
CASPRGDKNIQYF
TGCGCCAGCCCCAGGGGGGATAAAAACATTCAGTACTTC
>-|TRBJ1-1|TRBV10-3|-
CAISESTQGRNTEAFF
TGTGCCATCAGTGAGTCGACTCAGGGGAGGAACACTGAAGCTTTCTTT
>few|TRBJ2-2|TRBV9|TRBD2
CASSGSGRALGGELFF
TGTGCCAGCAGCGGTAGCGGGAGGGCCCTCGGCGGGGAGCTGTTTTTT
>-|TRBJ1-2|TRBV19|-
CASSQDRRYGYTF
TGTGCCAGTAGTCAGGACAGACGCTATGGCTACACCTTC
>-|TRBJ1-2|TRBV27|TRBD1
CASTRTGGAGGYTF
TGTGCCAGCACCCGGACAGGGGGCGCTGGGGGCTACACCTTC
>-|TRBJ2-5|TRBV12-1|-
CAGKEELEETQYF
TGTGCCGGAAAGGAGGAATTGGAAGAGACCCAGTACTTC
>-|TRBJ2-7|TRBV2|-
CASSEKPEQYF
TGTGCCAGCAGTGAAAAGCCCGAGCAGTACTTC
>-|TRBJ1-2|TRBV28|TRBD1
CASSPGQGAWSGYTF
TGTGCCAGCAGCCCCGGACAGGGGGCCTGGAGTGGCTACACCTTC
>once|TRBJ1-5|TRBV6-6|-
CASSYSRLNQPQHF
TGTGCCAGCAGTTACTCGAGGCTAAATCAGCCCCAGCATTTT
>-|TRBJ1-1|TRBV3-1/TRBV3-2|-
CASSPHGVNTEAFF
TGTGCCAGCAGCCCTCATGGAGTGAACACTGAAGCTTTCTTT
>-|TRBJ2-5|TRBV24-1|-
CATSDSRLPSVETQYF
TGTGCCACCAGTGATTCGCGACTCCCTAGCGTGGAGACCCAGTACTTC
>-|TRBJ1-1|TRBV3-1/TRBV3-2|TRBD1
CASSRQGRTEAFF
TGTGCCAGCAGCCGACAGGGACGGACTGAAGCTTTCTTT
>-|TRBJ2-4|TRBV3-1/TRBV3-2|-
CASSQDRRGRNIQYF
TGTGCCAGCAGCCAAGATAGGAGGGGTCGGAACATTCAGTACTTC
>-|TRBJ2-1|TRBV10-3|TRBD2
CATLTSGGAGEQFF
TGTGCCACCTTAACTAGCGGGGGGGCCGGTGAGCAGTTCTTC
>-|TRBJ2-1|TRBV24-1|TRBD2
CATNKAGGDTRGTEQFF
TGTGCCACCAATAAAGCGGGAGGGGATACGCGGGGCACTGAGCAGTTCTTC
>-|TRBJ2-7|TRBV2|TRBD1
CASSPPGQGNEQYF
TGTGCCAGCAGTCCTCCGGGACAGGGCAACGAGCAGTACTTC
>-|TRBJ1-5|TRBV28|-
CASSPLLRALSNQPQHF
TGTGCCAGCAGTCCTTTATTGAGGGCCCTGTCCAATCAGCCCCAGCATTTT
>-|TRBJ2-7|TRBV19|TRBD1
CASSRAAGQGVTYEQYF
TGTGCCAGTAGCCGAGCCGCGGGACAGGGGGTAACCTACGAGCAGTACTTC
>-|TRBJ1-5|TRBV6-5|TRBD1
CASRGLDRVNQPQHF
TGTGCCAGCAGGGGACTAGACAGGGTCAATCAGCCCCAGCATTTT
>once|TRBJ2-7|TRBV19|TRBD1
CATGTGVTYEQYF
TGTGCCACCGGGACAGGGGTGACCTACGAGCAGTACTTC
>-|TRBJ1-1|TRBV5-1|TRBD1
CASSAQGGGSTEAFF
TGCGCCAGCAGCGCACAAGGGGGCGGATCCACTGAAGCTTTCTTT
>-|TRBJ2-7|TRBV5-4|TRBD1
CASSLTGAYPGEQYF
TGTGCCAGCAGCTTGACAGGGGCCTACCCGGGCGAGCAGTACTTC
>-|TRBJ2-7|TRBV28|-
CASSFTRGRIEQYF
TGTGCCAGCAGTTTCACCAGGGGACGAATCGAGCAGTACTTC
>-|TRBJ2-3|TRBV3-1/TRBV3-2|TRBD2
CASSQGLAGGGQYTDTQYF
TGTGCCAGCAGCCAAGGACTAGCGGGGGGCGGCCAATACACAGATACGCAGTATTTT
>-|TRBJ2-7|TRBV21-1|-
CASSKPGRASYEQYF
TGTGCCAGCAGCAAACCAGGGAGGGCCTCCTACGAGCAGTACTTC
>-|TRBJ2-7|TRBV27|-
CASSLFGGRLYEQYF
TGTGCCAGCAGTTTATTTGGGGGCAGGCTTTACGAGCAGTACTTC
>few|TRBJ2-7|TRBV18|-
CASSPTGWNAPEQYF
TGTGCCAGCTCACCCACAGGATGGAACGCTCCCGAGCAGTACTTC